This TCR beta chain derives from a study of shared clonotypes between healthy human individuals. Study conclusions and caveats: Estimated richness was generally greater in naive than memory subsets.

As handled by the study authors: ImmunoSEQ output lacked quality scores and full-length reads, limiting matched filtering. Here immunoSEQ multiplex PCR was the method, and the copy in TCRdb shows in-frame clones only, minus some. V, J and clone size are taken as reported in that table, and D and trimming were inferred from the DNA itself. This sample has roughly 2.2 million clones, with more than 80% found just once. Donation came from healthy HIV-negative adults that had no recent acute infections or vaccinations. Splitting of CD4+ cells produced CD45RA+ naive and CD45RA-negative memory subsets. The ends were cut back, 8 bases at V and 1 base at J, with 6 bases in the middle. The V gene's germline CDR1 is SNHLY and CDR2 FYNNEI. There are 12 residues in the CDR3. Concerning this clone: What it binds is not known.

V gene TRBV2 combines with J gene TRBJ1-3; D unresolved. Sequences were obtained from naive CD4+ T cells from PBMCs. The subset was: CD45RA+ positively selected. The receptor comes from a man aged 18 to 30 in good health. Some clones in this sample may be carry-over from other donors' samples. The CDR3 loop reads CASEMSGNTIYF. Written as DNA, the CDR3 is TGTGCCAGCGAGATGTCTGGAAACACCATATATTTT.